This is a list of T cell receptor beta chains from one sample in a study of blood T cell repertoires in COVID-19. Libraries were prepared by immunoSEQ multiplex PCR; TCRdb keeps only in-frame clonotypes and omits some of them. The sample includes 350,000 to 450,000 clones, approximately 89% of them seen just once. Sequencing was carried out using peripheral blood. All receptors come from a woman in her fifties or sixties with COVID-19, enrolled during active disease. CDR3s include the opening cysteine and the closing phenylalanine or tryptophan. The D gene is left open where the match is weak. The listing skips clone size in some rows; elsewhere it reads once, few, many or a size class.

J | size | D | length | V | DNA | CDR3
TRBJ2-2 | - | TRBD2 | 16 | TRBV30 | TGTGCCTGGATAGCTAGCGGGGGGGCACGAACCGGGGAGCTGTTTTTT | CAWIASGGARTGELFF
TRBJ1-1 | - | - | 13 | TRBV2 | TGTGCCAGCAGTGAATGGGGGGGCACTGAAGCTTTCTTT | CASSEWGGTEAFF
TRBJ1-1 | - | - | 11 | TRBV5-4 | TGTGCCAGCAGCCCCGGTAGTGGAGCTTTCTTT | CASSPGSGAFF
TRBJ1-6 | - | TRBD1 | 15 | TRBV28 | TGTGCCAGCAGTGGACCGGGACAGGGGTCGGTGTCCCTCCACTTT | CASSGPGQGSVSLHF
TRBJ1-1 | - | - | 13 | TRBV18 | TGTGCCAGCTCACCCAACTCGGACACTGAAGCTTTCTTT | CASSPNSDTEAFF
TRBJ1-1 | few | - | 14 | TRBV7-9 | TGTGCCAGCGTAGGGGACATCGGGTACACTGAAGCTTTCTTT | CASVGDIGYTEAFF
TRBJ1-1 | - | TRBD1 | 14 | TRBV7-9 | TGTGCCAGCAGCCTTCGACAGGGGAACACTGAAGCTTTCTTT | CASSLRQGNTEAFF
TRBJ1-6 | - | TRBD1 | 16 | TRBV5-1 | TGCGCCAGCAGCCAACCGATGGGACAGTATAATTCACCCCTCCACTTT | CASSQPMGQYNSPLHF
TRBJ2-5 | - | - | 15 | TRBV5-1 | TGCGCCAGCAGCCTAGCCCCCGGGTCCCAAGAGACCCAGTACTTC | CASSLAPGSQETQYF
TRBJ1-2 | - | - | 16 | TRBV2 | TGTGCCAGCAAGTCCCGCACAGGAGACGTTAACTATGGCTACACCTTC | CASKSRTGDVNYGYTF
TRBJ1-1 | - | TRBD1 | 15 | TRBV27 | TGTGCCAGCAGTGCCGGACAGGGTTTAGGCACTGAAGCTTTCTTT | CASSAGQGLGTEAFF
TRBJ1-1 | - | - | 14 | TRBV29-1 | TGCAGCGTATTAACAGGGAAGACGGTTACTGAAGCTTTCTTT | CSVLTGKTVTEAFF
TRBJ2-2 | once | TRBD1 | 16 | TRBV7-3 | TGTGCCAGCAGCATAAAGGGACAGGGTGCCACCGGGGAGCTGTTTTTT | CASSIKGQGATGELFF
TRBJ2-1 | once | - | 11 | TRBV30 | TGTGCCTGGAGTGAGGGGAATGAGCAGTTCTTC | CAWSEGNEQFF
TRBJ1-4 | - | - | 17 | TRBV2 | TGTGCCAGCAGTCCCCGGGTATTACACCGAACTAATGAAAAACTGTTTTTT | CASSPRVLHRTNEKLFF
TRBJ1-1 | - | - | 15 | TRBV28 | TGTGCCAGCAGTTCGGGACACAACCTGAACACTGAAGCTTTCTTT | CASSSGHNLNTEAFF
TRBJ1-5 | - | - | 20 | TRBV27 | TGTGCCAGCAGTTTAACCCCGTTGAGAGGGACTACGGTCGGCAATCAGCCCCAGCATTTT | CASSLTPLRGTTVGNQPQHF
TRBJ2-2 | - | - | 14 | TRBV2 | TGTGCCAGCAGTCGGGACACCTACACCGGGGAGCTGTTTTTT | CASSRDTYTGELFF
TRBJ2-1 | - | - | 16 | TRBV5-1 | TGCGCCAGCCGATTGAGACTCGGAAGCTCCTACAATGAGCAGTTCTTC | CASRLRLGSSYNEQFF
TRBJ2-7 | - | - | 15 | TRBV7-2 | TGTGCCAGCAGCGTAGAGCCGGGACTTGTAAGGGAGCAGTACTTC | CASSVEPGLVREQYF
TRBJ1-4 | - | - | 16 | TRBV5-1 | TGCGCCAGCACGACCGGGACACATACAACTAATGAAAAACTGTTTTTT | CASTTGTHTTNEKLFF
TRBJ1-6 | few | TRBD1 | 17 | TRBV7-3 | TGTGCCAGCAGCTTAACCCCCGGGACAGACTATAATTCACCCCTCCACTTT | CASSLTPGTDYNSPLHF
TRBJ2-1 | - | TRBD1 | 17 | TRBV19 | TGTGCCAGTAGTATAGACATAGACAGGGGGCTGTACAATGAGCAGTTCTTC | CASSIDIDRGLYNEQFF
TRBJ1-5 | once | TRBD1 | 15 | TRBV28 | TGTGCCAGCAGTTATAGGACAGGGGCGCGGCAGCCCCAGCATTTT | CASSYRTGARQPQHF
TRBJ2-2 | few | TRBD1 | 17 | TRBV18 | TGTGCCAGCTCACCAGAACTAGACAGGGTGTTCACCGGGGAGCTGTTTTTT | CASSPELDRVFTGELFF
TRBJ2-4 | - | - | 17 | TRBV7-2 | TGTGCCAGCAGCTTAGTGGGCGGGATCCTAGCCAAAAACATTCAGTACTTC | CASSLVGGILAKNIQYF